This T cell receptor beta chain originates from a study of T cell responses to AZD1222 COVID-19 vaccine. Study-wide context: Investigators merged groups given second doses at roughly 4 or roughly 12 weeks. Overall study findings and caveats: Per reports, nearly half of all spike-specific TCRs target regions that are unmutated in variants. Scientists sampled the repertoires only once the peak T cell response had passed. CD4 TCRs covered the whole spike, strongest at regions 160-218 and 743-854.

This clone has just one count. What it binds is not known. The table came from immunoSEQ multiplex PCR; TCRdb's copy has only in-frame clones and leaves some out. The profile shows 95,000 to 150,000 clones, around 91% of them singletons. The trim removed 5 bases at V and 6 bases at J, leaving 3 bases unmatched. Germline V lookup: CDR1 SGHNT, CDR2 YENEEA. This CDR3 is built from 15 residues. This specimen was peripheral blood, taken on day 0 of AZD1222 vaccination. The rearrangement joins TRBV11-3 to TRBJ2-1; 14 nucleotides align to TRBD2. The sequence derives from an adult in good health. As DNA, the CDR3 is TGTGCCAGCAGCGTGACTAGCGGGAGGGCCAATGAGCAGTTCTTC. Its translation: CASSVTSGRANEQFF.